This TCR beta chain was recorded in a study of tumor and adjacent non-tumor tissue in lung cancer. Study context: Histology: about twelve adenocarcinoma, a couple of squamous cell carcinoma, 1 small cell lung cancer. Stage I to III disease affected 9 to 10 men and 5 women aged about 30 to 85. The study, taken as a whole, reports: Normal lung showed higher cumulative top 100 clone frequency than tumor.

TCRbeta libraries were built with three rounds of nested PCR, modified from ARM-PCR. TCRdb reprocessed the multiplex PCR reads with MiXCR, giving one entry per CDR3 protein. The sample lists under 250,000 distinct CDR3 sequences; over 55% were seen once. This CDR3 is 17 amino acids long. V lost 2 bases, J lost 0 bases, and 16 bases lay in between. Germline V lookup: CDR1 MGHRA, CDR2 YSYEKL. No cell sorting was done before RNA was extracted from the tissue. Donors were chemotherapy-naive, newly diagnosed lung cancer surgical patients in China, August–November 2014. For this clonotype: What it binds is not known.

The sequencing input was lung tumor tissue. This receptor was identified in a man aged 55 to 70 with non-small cell lung cancer. The rearrangement uses TRBV4-1 and TRBJ1-1; D unresolved. Here the CDR3 reads CASSQSGDPWLNTEAFF. The CDR3 nucleotides read TGCGCCAGCAGCCAAAGTGGGGATCCGTGGCTGAACACTGAAGCTTTCTTT.